The 24 T cell receptor beta chains below all came from one sample that was sequenced in a study of cytomegalovirus exposure and HLA in healthy donors. 60 Vbeta and 13 Jbeta primers were used in PCR. Profiled with immunoSEQ multiplex PCR; TCRdb holds only in-frame clones, not every one. The sample consists of under 200,000 clones, 87% of them appearing once. The sample taken for sequencing was PBMCs. The source is a boy aged 2 to 9 in good health and CMV-seronegative.

The CDR3 reads CASSTRQGWNTEAFF. CDR3 nucleotides: TGTGCCAGCAGCACGCGACAGGGGTGGAACACTGAAGCTTTCTTT. The chain joins TRBV13 to TRBJ1-1; TRBD1 aligns across 8 bases. In germline, CDR1 is PRHDT, CDR2 FYEKMQ (reference sequence). V shed 5 bases and J 1 base; nucleotides not matched to a gene: 6. There are 15 residues in the CDR3.

The CDR3 nucleotides read TGCGCCAGCAGCCTAAGGACAGGGAGTACAGATACGCAGTATTTT. Protein sequence: CASSLRTGSTDTQYF. V gene TRBV5-1 combines with J gene TRBJ2-3; 8 bases align to TRBD1. Germline V gene sequence: CDR1 SGHRS, CDR2 YFSETQ. The length of the CDR3 is 15 residues. The V gene end was trimmed by 4 bases and the J gene end by 3 bases; junction bases not matched to a gene: 7.

The chain recombines TRBV5-1 with TRBJ2-1, with TRBD2 as a possible D gene (5 bases). The CDR3 is made up of 13 amino acids. CDR1 is SGHRS, CDR2 YFSETQ, per germline. V was clipped by 4 bases and J by 3 bases, with 8 bases between them. CDR3 sequence (DNA): TGCGCCAGCAGCGTCGGGGACTACAATGAGCAGTTCTTC. This codes for CASSVGDYNEQFF.

The chain carries TRBV6-5 and TRBJ2-3; possibly TRBD2 for D (7 bases). The germline V and J ends were trimmed by 3 bases and 1 base, with 14 bases remaining between them. Germline loops: CDR1 MNHEY, CDR2 SVGAGI. The CDR3 consists of 16 residues. DNA for the CDR3: TGTGCCAGCAGTTATTTCACGGGGGGCGGCACAGATACGCAGTATTTT. This codes for CASSYFTGGGTDTQYF.

The V and J genes are TRBV30 and TRBJ1-4; tentative D call: TRBD1 (5 bases). V was shortened by 4 bases and J by 8 bases, with 23 bases between the two germline ends. Germline V CDR1 and CDR2: GTSNPN, SVGIG (reference sequence). There are 16 residues in the CDR3. CDR3 loop: CAWTSLAGAKREKLFF. As DNA, the CDR3 is TGTGCCTGGACCTCTCTCGCTGGGGCGAAACGGGAAAAACTGTTTTTT.

The chain uses TRBV5-1 and TRBJ1-4; 7 nucleotides align to TRBD1. This CDR3 has 15 amino acids. Trimming removed 4 bases from V and 10 bases from J; junction bases left unmatched: 13. The germline CDR1 and CDR2 sequences are SGHRS and YFSETQ. The CDR3 DNA reads as TGCGCCAGCAGCCAGTTACAGGGGAAAAGGGCAAAACTGTTTTTT. The encoded protein is CASSQLQGKRAKLFF.

The V and J genes are TRBV7-3 and TRBJ2-7; TRBD1 matches 7 bases. Per germline, CDR1 SGHTA and CDR2 FQGTGA. J gave up 0 bases and V 5 bases, and 7 bases lay outside the gene matches. CDR3 length: 15 amino acids. The CDR3 nucleotides read TGTGCCAGCAGCCCAAACCGGGACAGCTCCTACGAGCAGTACTTC. It specifies CASSPNRDSSYEQYF.

J is TRBJ2-5 and V is TRBV29-1; 7 bases match TRBD2. V was clipped by 4 bases and J by 9 bases; unmatched bases: 14. The CDR3 sequence is 14 residues long. Per the germline V gene, CDR1 is SQVTM and CDR2 is ANQGSEA. The CDR3 region has the DNA TGCAGCGTTGTGTGGGGGGATGGGGCGGGAGCCCAGTACTTC. Translated: CSVVWGDGAGAQYF. The full variable domain, its missing parts supplied by reference TRBV29-1 and TRBJ2-5, is SAVISQKPSRDICQRGTSLTIQCQVDSQVTMMFWYRQQPGQSLTLIATANQGSEATYESGFVIDKFPISRPNLTFSTLTVSNMSPEDSSIYLCSVVWGDGAGAQYFGPGTRLLVL.

This clone was detected only a few times. J is TRBJ1-4 and V is TRBV5-1; no clear D. V was cut by 0 bases and J by 8 bases, with 11 bases left in between. From germline, CDR1 is SGHRS and CDR2 YFSETQ. The CDR3 contains 14 residues. The CDR3 DNA sequence: TGCGCCAGCAGCTTGGATGGGAGGTGGGAAAAACTGTTTTTT. Protein sequence: CASSLDGRWEKLFF.

The chain carries TRBV6-6 and TRBJ2-2, with D possibly matching TRBD2 (6 bases). This CDR3 region has 15 residues. The ends were cut back, 4 bases at V and 6 bases at J, with 15 bases in the middle. Germline V gene sequence: CDR1 MNHNY, CDR2 SVGAGI (reference sequence). This chain's CDR3 is CASSWDSATSGELFF. The CDR3 DNA reads as TGTGCCAGCAGTTGGGACTCCGCAACATCCGGGGAGCTGTTTTTT.

J is TRBJ1-3 and V is TRBV2; D is ambiguous. V lost 3 bases and J lost 2, with 2 bases in between. Per the germline V gene, CDR1 is SNHLY and CDR2 is FYNNEI. The CDR3 is made up of 12 amino acids. CDR3 residues: CASSDAGNTIYF. CDR3 nucleotides: TGTGCCAGCAGTGACGCTGGAAACACCATATATTTT.

The J gene is TRBJ2-2, the V gene TRBV7-3; 8 bases align to TRBD1. Per germline, CDR1 SGHTA and CDR2 FQGTGA. Unmatched junction bases numbered 4, after V lost 1 base and J lost 6 bases. This CDR3 is built from 15 residues. In nucleotides, the CDR3 is TGTGCCAGCAGCTTAATAGGACAGGGTTCCGGGGAGCTGTTTTTT. It translates to CASSLIGQGSGELFF.

This rearrangement joins TRBV19 to TRBJ2-2, with D maybe TRBD2 (6 bases). This CDR3 is 15 amino acids long. CDR1 is LNHDA, CDR2 SQIVND, per germline (reference sequence). Trimming stripped 3 bases from V and 4 bases from J, with 12 bases between. The CDR3 loop reads CASSIMGGSTGELFF. In DNA form, the CDR3 reads TGTGCCAGTAGTATTATGGGGGGAAGCACCGGGGAGCTGTTTTTT.

V and J are TRBV4-1 and TRBJ1-2; 7 nucleotides align to TRBD1. The CDR3 is 15 amino acids. From germline, CDR1 is MGHRA and CDR2 YSYEKL. Losses at the gene ends were 3 bases for V and 2 bases for J; bases not matched to a gene: 6. The CDR3 DNA reads TGCGCCAGCAGCCAGGGGGGACAGACCAACTATGGCTACACCTTC. Protein product: CASSQGGQTNYGYTF.

V and J are TRBV28 and TRBJ2-2; D is uncertain. Germline loops: CDR1 MDHEN, CDR2 SYDVKM. V gave up 1 base and J gave up 3 bases, with 6 bases separating them. The CDR3 is made up of 14 amino acids. The CDR3, as DNA: TGTGCCAGCAGTTTATCTCAGGACACCGGGGAGCTGTTTTTT. Translation gives CASSLSQDTGELFF.

This clone was seen a handful of times. V gene TRBV5-5 combines with J gene TRBJ1-6; TRBD1 matches at 7 bases. V was clipped by 4 bases and J by 7 bases; unmatched bases: 8. CDR1 is SGHKS, CDR2 YYEKEE, per germline (reference sequence). The length of the CDR3 is 15 residues. In DNA form, the CDR3 reads TGTGCCAGCAGCCGACAGGGCCCTGCGAATTCACCCCTCCACTTT. Translating gives CASSRQGPANSPLHF.

This clone was found once. The CDR3 reads CASSARTGVSDGYTF. The CDR3 nucleotides are TGTGCCAGCAGCGCCCGGACAGGAGTTAGTGATGGCTACACCTTC. The chain recombines TRBV5-5 with TRBJ1-2, with 7 bases matching TRBD1. Per the germline V gene, CDR1 is SGHKS and CDR2 is YYEKEE (reference sequence). The CDR3 covers 15 residues. J gave up 6 bases and V 4 bases, and 12 bases lay outside the gene matches.

V and J are TRBV11-2 and TRBJ2-3; unclear D gene. Per the germline V gene, CDR1 is SGHAT and CDR2 is FQNNGV. The germline V and J ends were trimmed by 1 base and 3 bases, with 11 bases remaining between them. The CDR3 length is 15 residues. The DNA of the CDR3 is TGTGCCAGCAGCTTAGGAGCGCCTAGGACAGATACGCAGTATTTT. The encoded protein is CASSLGAPRTDTQYF.

The gene calls are TRBV5-1 and TRBJ2-7; 10 positions agree with TRBD1. The CDR3 loop spans 15 amino acids. The junction had 7 bases not matched to a gene; V was cut back by 3 bases and J by 4 bases. Germline assignment: CDR1 SGHRS and CDR2 YFSETQ. The CDR3 reads CASSWTGQGRYEQYF. The CDR3, as DNA: TGCGCCAGCAGCTGGACGGGACAGGGGAGGTACGAGCAGTACTTC. The full variable domain, with the rest looked up from reference TRBV5-1 and TRBJ2-7, is KAGVTQTPRYLIKTRGQQVTLSCSPISGHRSVSWYQQTPGQGLQFLFEYFSETQRNKGNFPGRFSGRQFSNSRSEMNVSTLELGDSALYLCASSWTGQGRYEQYFGPGTRLTVT.

This clone came up a few times. This chain connects TRBV6-1 to TRBJ2-7; TRBD2 agrees at 11 bases. Trimming at V came to 6 bases and at J to 4 bases, leaving 8 bases not matched to a gene. The CDR3 loop spans 15 amino acids. Germline lookup yields CDR1 MNHNS and CDR2 SASEGT. The CDR3 coding sequence is TGTGCCAGCAGATCCGGGACTAGCGGAGGATACGAGCAGTACTTC. Its translation is CASRSGTSGGYEQYF.

The rearrangement links TRBV7-9 to TRBJ1-5, with 7 bases aligning to TRBD1. Unmatched junction bases numbered 6, after V lost 5 bases and J lost 2 bases. The CDR3 runs to 15 residues. The germline gives CDR1 SEHNR, CDR2 FQNEAQ (reference sequence). In nucleotides, the CDR3 is TGTGCCAGCAGCCCCGACGGGACAGGCAATCAGCCCCAGCATTTT. Its protein is CASSPDGTGNQPQHF.

The genes are TRBV6-5 and TRBJ1-1; no definite D call. The CDR3 sequence is 14 residues long. With 5 bases removed from V and 1 base from J, the gap between germline ends came to 11 bases. Germline V gene lookup returns CDR1 MNHEY and CDR2 SVGAGI. CDR3 sequence (DNA): TGTGCCAGCAGTCAAACAGCAGCGAACACTGAAGCTTTCTTT. It is translated as CASSQTAANTEAFF.

The rearrangement uses TRBV7-2 and TRBJ1-2; the D gene is possibly TRBD1 (5 bases). V was pared by 5 bases and J by 8 bases, with 27 bases between. Germline V gene lookup returns CDR1 SGHTA and CDR2 FQGNSA. The CDR3 is 17 residues long. CDR3 sequence (DNA): TGTGCCAGCAGCCCCCTTGGGGCGGCCGATATTGGCTTAGGCTACACCTTC. This codes for CASSPLGAADIGLGYTF. The full variable domain, with the rest looked up from reference TRBV7-2 and TRBJ1-2, is GAGVSQSPSNKVTEKGKDVELRCDPISGHTALYWYRQSLGQGLEFLIYFQGNSAPDKSGLPSDRFSAERTGGSVSTLTIQRTQQEDSAVYLCASSPLGAADIGLGYTFGSGTRLTVV.

The DNA for the CDR3 is TGTGCCAGCAGTGGACTAGCGGGAGTATTGGCCGGGGAGCTGTTTTTT. It codes for CASSGLAGVLAGELFF. The rearrangement joins TRBV25-1 to TRBJ2-2; 12 nucleotides agree with TRBD2. Losses at the gene ends were 4 bases for V and 6 bases for J; bases not matched to a gene: 6. The CDR3 is made up of 16 amino acids. Germline loops: CDR1 MGHDK, CDR2 SYGVNS.